Shown below are 19 T cell receptor beta chains from a single sample sequenced in a study of T cell changes during pregnancy in multiple sclerosis (dated by TCRdb to the late 2010s). The library was generated by the immunoSEQ multiplex PCR assay. TCRdb mirrors the immuneACCESS table, restricted to in-frame sequences. Some clones are absent from its copies; in checked studies, under half trace to an unresolved V gene, and the reason for the others is unknown. The sample table holds roughly 100,000 clones, of which under 95% were seen once. Of the sample, 1.5% to 2% falls within the top ten clones. The sequencing used peripheral blood, collected after pregnancy. The receptors here all came from a female donor with multiple sclerosis, enrolled in a pregnancy study.

The CDR3 loop is CASSLETAYEQYF. The CDR3 DNA sequence: TGCGCCAGCAGCTTGGAGACAGCTTACGAGCAGTACTTC. This rearrangement joins TRBV5-1 to TRBJ2-7, with D perhaps TRBD1 (5 bases). The CDR3 is 13 residues long. The germline gives CDR1 SGHRS, CDR2 YFSETQ. The ends were cut back, 0 bases at V and 4 bases at J, with 8 bases in the middle.

This clone was seen more than once but under ten times. V usage is TRBV15 and J usage is TRBJ2-7, with 7 bases lining up with TRBD1. The V gene end was trimmed by 5 bases and the J gene end by 2 bases; junction bases not matched to a gene: 15. The CDR3 length is 17 residues. The germline CDR1 and CDR2 sequences are LNHNV and YYDKDF (reference sequence). The CDR3 loop reads CATSVTHSGTAPYEQYF. CDR3 nucleotide sequence: TGTGCCACCAGCGTTACACATTCCGGGACAGCTCCCTACGAGCAGTACTTC.

The CDR3 reads CASSPRTGGGQPQHF. For the CDR3, the DNA is TGTGCCAGCTCACCACGGACAGGGGGCGGTCAGCCCCAGCATTTT. The rearrangement uses TRBV18 and TRBJ1-5, with TRBD1 identical over 11 bases. The CDR3 sequence is 15 residues long. CDR1 is KGHSH, CDR2 LQKENI, per germline. J lost 6 bases, V lost 1 base, and 2 bases had no gene match.

This clone was seen a few times. The genes are TRBV7-9 and TRBJ1-1, with a tentative D call TRBD1 (6 bases). The CDR3 is 12 amino acids. Germline CDR1 SEHNR, CDR2 FQNEAQ (reference sequence). Trimming took off 0 bases at V and 11 bases at J, with 10 bases between the two ends. Written as DNA, the CDR3 is TGTGCCAGCAGCTTAGCCGCAGGGGATGCTTTCTTT. Protein product: CASSLAAGDAFF.

This chain links TRBV9 with TRBJ1-2, with TRBD1 as a possible D gene (6 bases). Per the germline V gene, CDR1 is SGDLS and CDR2 is YYNGEE. Trimming cost V 2 bases and J 0 bases, with 11 bases left between them. CDR3 length: 15 amino acids. The CDR3 DNA sequence: TGTGCCAGCAGCGTGATGACAGGAGCTAACTATGGCTACACCTTC. Protein sequence: CASSVMTGANYGYTF.

The CDR3 is CSVGKTGSREQYF. CDR3 DNA sequence: TGCAGCGTAGGCAAGACAGGGTCCCGCGAGCAGTACTTC. The genes are TRBV29-1 and TRBJ2-7; 7 bases align to TRBD1. J lost 6 bases, V lost 6 bases, and 11 bases had no gene match. Germline values: CDR1 SQVTM, CDR2 ANQGSEA. The CDR3 contains 13 residues.

The J gene is TRBJ1-5, the V gene TRBV11-3; D remains unclear. Germline V gives CDR1 SGHNT, CDR2 YENEEA. The CDR3 extends over 17 amino acids. V was clipped by 8 bases and J by 0 bases, with 20 bases between them. The CDR3 DNA reads TGTGCCAGCCGTTTCGGACTGATTCTTGATAGCAATCAGCCCCAGCATTTT. Its translation: CASRFGLILDSNQPQHF.

This chain connects TRBV11-2 to TRBJ1-2, with TRBD1 as a possible D gene (5 bases). Between the trimmed V and J ends, which lost 0 bases and 8 bases, there was a span of 10 bases. The CDR3 is made up of 13 amino acids. CDR1 is SGHAT, CDR2 FQNNGV, per germline. The CDR3 DNA reads as TGTGCCAGCAGCTTAGAACAGGTGGGCGGCTACACCTTC. Residues: CASSLEQVGGYTF.

This chain joins TRBV28 and TRBJ1-4, with D possibly being TRBD1 (5 bases). The CDR3 contains 15 residues. Germline CDR1 reads MDHEN; CDR2 reads SYDVKM. V lost 1 base and J 3 bases, leaving 9 bases between the germline ends. CDR3 protein: CASSLLGGPNEKLFF. For the CDR3, the DNA is TGTGCCAGCAGTTTATTGGGGGGACCTAATGAAAAACTGTTTTTT.

The gene calls are TRBV20-1 and TRBJ1-2; the D is unclear. Germline V gene sequence: CDR1 DFQATT, CDR2 SNEGSKA (reference sequence). The CDR3 consists of 11 residues. V dropped 6 bases and J dropped 8 bases, with 13 bases sitting between them. CDR3 sequence: CSARTAGGYTF. DNA for the CDR3: TGCAGTGCGCGGACTGCTGGGGGCTACACCTTC.

The chain recombines TRBV10-2 with TRBJ2-7; 12 nucleotides agree with TRBD2. Germline assignment: CDR1 WSHSY and CDR2 SAAADI. The CDR3 sequence is 18 residues long. The trim removed 2 bases at V and 4 bases at J, leaving 12 bases unmatched. CDR3 DNA sequence: TGCGCCAGCAGTGAGCTGATTTCCTGGGGGACTAGCGGGTACGAGCAGTACTTC. Amino acids: CASSELISWGTSGYEQYF.

The gene calls are TRBV19 and TRBJ2-7; D is ambiguous. CDR1 LNHDA and CDR2 SQIVND come from the germline V gene (reference sequence). The CDR3 runs 13 residues. V lost 5 bases to trimming and J lost 2 bases, with 10 bases between them. The CDR3 coding sequence is TGTGCCAGTAGTGGCGGCAGACCCTACGAGCAGTACTTC. Its translation: CASSGGRPYEQYF.

The gene calls are TRBV5-4 and TRBJ2-1; a possible D gene is TRBD2 (5 bases). V was cut by 4 bases and J by 5 bases, with 16 bases left in between. CDR3 length: 15 residues. CDR1 is SGHNT, CDR2 YYREEE, per germline (reference sequence). This chain's CDR3 is CASSADLVRNNEQFF. Here the CDR3 DNA reads TGTGCCAGCAGCGCGGACTTAGTCCGCAACAATGAGCAGTTCTTC. Based on the CDR3 plus reference TRBV5-4 and TRBJ2-1, the full variable domain is ETGVTQSPTHLIKTRGQQVTLRCSSQSGHNTVSWYQQALGQGPQFIFQYYREEENGRGNFPPRFSGLQFPNYSSELNVNALELDDSALYLCASSADLVRNNEQFFGPGTRLTVL.

This clone has only one observation. The rearrangement uses TRBV6-5 and TRBJ2-2, with 7 bases lining up with TRBD1. The germline V gene encodes CDR1 MNHEY and CDR2 SVGAGI. J was trimmed by 0 bases and V by 5 bases; bases with no gene match: 3. The CDR3 covers 15 residues. CDR3: CASSRGTANTGELFF. DNA for the CDR3: TGTGCCAGCAGTCGTGGGACAGCGAACACCGGGGAGCTGTTTTTT.

In this sample, this clone turned up once. The rearrangement uses TRBV7-9 and TRBJ2-1; 10 nucleotides match TRBD2. V gave up 5 bases and J gave up 9 bases; unmatched junction bases: 10. Germline V gene lookup returns CDR1 SEHNR and CDR2 FQNEAQ (reference sequence). This CDR3 is 15 amino acids long. CDR3 residues: CASSPPGLANSEQFF. For the CDR3, the DNA is TGTGCCAGCAGCCCCCCGGGACTAGCGAATTCTGAGCAGTTCTTC.

The chain carries TRBV19 and TRBJ1-2; 8 bases agree with TRBD1. V trimming: 3 bases; J trimming: 1 base; junction bases outside the gene matches: 13. The CDR3 runs to 18 residues. CDR1 is LNHDA and CDR2 is SQIVND in the germline V gene (reference sequence). CDR3 amino acids: CASSIVGQGARNNYGYTF. CDR3 nucleotide sequence: TGTGCCAGTAGTATTGTCGGCCAGGGGGCTAGGAATAACTATGGCTACACCTTC.

CDR3 loop: CASSLDTTYEQYF. CDR3 DNA sequence: TGTGCCAGCAGCTTAGACACAACCTACGAGCAGTACTTC. This chain connects TRBV11-3 to TRBJ2-7; D ambiguous. Trimming removed 0 bases at V and 2 bases at J, with 5 bases between. This CDR3 spans 13 amino acids. Germline V gene sequence: CDR1 SGHNT, CDR2 YENEEA.

The chain joins TRBV28 to TRBJ2-1, with TRBD1 matching 7 bases. This CDR3 comprises 16 residues. The V gene's germline CDR1 is MDHEN and CDR2 SYDVKM. V was clipped by 4 bases and J by 0 bases; unmatched bases: 6. This CDR3 reads CASSSRDSSSYNEQFF. The CDR3 DNA sequence: TGTGCCAGCAGTTCAAGGGACAGCAGCTCCTACAATGAGCAGTTCTTC.

The chain couples TRBV2 to TRBJ2-1; 8 nucleotides match TRBD1. This CDR3 has 15 residues. CDR1 is SNHLY and CDR2 is FYNNEI in the germline V gene. With 6 bases clipped from V and 5 bases from J, the junction kept 9 bases outside the gene matches. This chain's CDR3 is CASRDKTGAHNEQFF. CDR3 in DNA: TGTGCCAGCAGGGATAAGACAGGGGCCCACAATGAGCAGTTCTTC.